These 9 T cell receptor beta chains were sequenced from one sample in a study of blood T cell repertoires in COVID-19. The method was immunoSEQ multiplex PCR; TCRdb's version includes in-frame clones alone and lacks a portion of them. Of 200,000 to 300,000 clones listed, more than 80% are singletons. The sample taken for sequencing was peripheral blood. All receptors derive from a human donor in a cohort sampled during active COVID-19.

The chain combines TRBV12-3 or TRBV12-4 with TRBJ1-1; TRBD1 is a possible D gene (5 bases). The CDR3 runs to 13 residues. The V gene lost 6 bases and the J gene lost 5 bases, with 13 bases spanning the gap. The CDR3 sequence: CASRDTAGTEAFF. CDR3 coding DNA: TGTGCCAGCAGGGACACCGCGGGGACTGAAGCTTTCTTT.

CDR3 bases: TGTGCCAGCAGGAGGAGTTACGAGCAGTACTTC. It yields the protein CASRRSYEQYF. The gene calls are TRBV2 and TRBJ2-7; D not resolved. This CDR3 spans 11 amino acids. CDR1 is SNHLY, CDR2 FYNNEI, per germline. V was pared by 6 bases and J by 4 bases, with 7 bases between.

The V gene is TRBV4-1, the J gene TRBJ2-2, with 13 bases identical to TRBD2. Unmatched junction bases numbered 7, after V lost 3 bases and J lost 6 bases. Germline V gene lookup returns CDR1 MGHRA and CDR2 YSYEKL. The CDR3 is made up of 17 amino acids. CDR3 bases: TGCGCCAGCAGCCACACGGGACTAGCGGGAACTGCCGGGGAGCTGTTTTTT. The encoded protein is CASSHTGLAGTAGELFF.

The gene calls are TRBV5-4 and TRBJ2-2; 10 positions match TRBD2. V was clipped by 0 bases and J by 2 bases; unmatched bases: 7. Germline V gene data show CDR1 as SGHNT and CDR2 as YYREEE (reference sequence). The CDR3 spans 18 residues. CDR3: CASSLASGRSRNTGELFF. The CDR3 DNA reads as TGTGCCAGCAGCTTGGCTAGCGGGAGATCGCGCAACACCGGGGAGCTGTTTTTT.

The chain uses TRBV18 and TRBJ2-7; the match to TRBD1 covers 7 bases. The germline V gene has CDR1 KGHSH and CDR2 LQKENI. V shed 3 bases, J shed 0 bases, and the junction held 5 bases outside the gene matches. The CDR3 contains 15 residues. Here the CDR3 reads CASSPGQLDSYEQYF. CDR3 DNA: TGTGCCAGCTCACCGGGACAGCTAGACTCCTACGAGCAGTACTTC.

The chain links TRBV5-1 to TRBJ2-7; 9 bases match TRBD1. J lost 7 bases, V lost 4 bases, and 9 bases had no gene match. CDR1 SGHRS and CDR2 YFSETQ come from the germline V gene. The length of the CDR3 is 14 residues. CDR3 coding DNA: TGCGCCAGCAGCCCCCGGACAGGGGACGAGGAGCAGTACTTC. It specifies CASSPRTGDEEQYF.

The CDR3 DNA reads TGTGCCAGCAGCGTGGACTCCGGGAGGGCCGGGGAGCTGTTTTTT. Its translation is CASSVDSGRAGELFF. V gene TRBV9 combines with J gene TRBJ2-2, with 8 positions matching TRBD2. This CDR3 is built from 15 residues. V trimming: 2 bases; J trimming: 6 bases; junction bases outside the gene matches: 6. The germline V gene has CDR1 SGDLS and CDR2 YYNGEE.

The V gene is TRBV19, the J gene TRBJ1-1, with 7 bases lining up with TRBD1. The CDR3 is made up of 13 amino acids. The germline V gene has CDR1 LNHDA and CDR2 SQIVND (reference sequence). V lost 7 bases, J lost 3 bases, and 5 bases stayed unmatched. Written as DNA, the CDR3 is TGTGCCAGTACCGTAGACAGGGACACTGAAGCTTTCTTT. As protein: CASTVDRDTEAFF.

This clone has a handful of counts. The chain joins TRBV11-1 to TRBJ2-4; 10 bases are a match to TRBD1. The CDR3 consists of 16 residues. V shed 1 base, J shed 1 base, and the junction held 1 base outside the gene matches. Germline V CDR1 and CDR2: SGHAT, FQDESV (reference sequence). Here the CDR3 reads CASSLEGQGAKNIQYF. As DNA, the CDR3 is TGTGCCAGCAGCTTAGAGGGACAGGGGGCCAAAAACATTCAGTACTTC.